Each of the 23 T cell receptor beta chains below was sequenced from the same sample in a study of regulatory T cells in long-lasting Graves disease. Through Arm-PCR of CDR3 regions and iRepertoire HTBI primers, TCR beta libraries were built. TCRdb independently ran MiXCR on the multiplex PCR reads; one entry per CDR3 protein. The table shows around 510,000 distinct CDR3 sequences, with about a fifth occurring only once. Time point described: persistent/refractory GD, antithyroid drugs over 5 years with positive TRAb. RNA isolated from PBMCs was used to make the TCR library. The sequenced sample was peripheral blood mononuclear cells (PBMCs), obtained when the disease was refractory, from a patient treated with antithyroid drugs. The source is a female donor with Graves disease.

This clonotype came up many times. The chain carries TRBV6-1 and TRBJ2-5, with D maybe TRBD1 (5 bases). This CDR3 region has 17 residues. V dropped 5 bases and J dropped 2 bases, with 21 bases sitting between them. CDR1 is MNHNS, CDR2 SASEGT, per germline. The CDR3 DNA reads TGTGCCAGCAGTCATGTACGACAGCTAGGATTACAAGAGACCCAGTACTTC. The encoded protein is CASSHVRQLGLQETQYF.

This clonotype occurred many times. V and J are TRBV20-1 and TRBJ2-7, with D tentatively TRBD1 (5 bases). V was shortened by 3 bases and J by 0 bases, with 15 bases between the two germline ends. The germline V gene encodes CDR1 DFQATT and CDR2 SNEGSKA (reference sequence). This CDR3 spans 15 amino acids. DNA for the CDR3: TGCAGTGCTAGCCCCGACAGAACCTCCTCCTACGAGCAGTACTTC. Its protein is CSASPDRTSSYEQYF.

This clonotype was seen a handful of times. The V gene is TRBV7-9, the J gene TRBJ2-1; no reliable D call. The V end was cut by 5 bases, the J end by 10 bases, with 18 bases between. This CDR3 region has 14 residues. Germline V lookup: CDR1 SEHNR, CDR2 FQNEAQ (reference sequence). The CDR3 sequence is CASSHHQPAQEQFF. The CDR3 nucleotides are TGTGCCAGCAGCCACCACCAACCAGCGCAGGAGCAGTTCTTC.

The sample holds many counts of this clonotype. The chain employs TRBV28 and TRBJ1-5; D unclear. The V end lost 8 bases, the J end lost 4 bases, and 12 bases lay between the germline ends. CDR1 is MDHEN, CDR2 SYDVKM, per germline. The CDR3 is 13 residues long. The CDR3 coding sequence is TGTGCCAGCCTAAGGACGGCGAATCAGCCCCAGCATTTT. Residues: CASLRTANQPQHF.

The chain uses TRBV7-9 and TRBJ2-2; D unclear. Germline CDR1 reads SEHNR; CDR2 reads FQNEAQ (reference sequence). The V end lost 7 bases, the J end lost 8 bases, and 5 bases lay between the germline ends. CDR3 size: 10 residues. The DNA for the CDR3 is TGTGCCAGCATCGGTGGGGAGCTGTTTTTT. Protein product: CASIGGELFF. The full variable domain, rest sourced from reference TRBV7-9 and TRBJ2-2, is DTGVSQNPRHKITKRGQNVTFRCDPISEHNRLYWYRQTLGQGPEFLTYFQNEAQLEKSRLLSDRFSAERPKGSFSTLEIQRTEQGDSAMYLCASIGGELFFGEGSRLTVL.

This clonotype showed up just a few times. This rearrangement joins TRBV3-1 to TRBJ1-5; TRBD1 might be the D (6 bases). CDR3 length: 15 residues. Germline assignment: CDR1 LGHDT and CDR2 YNNKEL (reference sequence). V lost 1 base to trimming and J lost 6 bases, with 13 bases between them. The CDR3 coding sequence is TGTGCCAGCAGCCAAGGACAGTCAGGGGTTCAGCCCCAGCATTTT. Translation: CASSQGQSGVQPQHF. Drawing the rest from reference TRBV3-1 and TRBJ1-5, the complete variable domain is DTAVSQTPKYLVTQMGNDKSIKCEQNLGHDTMYWYKQDSKKFLKIMFSYNNKELIINETVPNRFSPKSPDKAHLNLHINSLELGDSAVYFCASSQGQSGVQPQHFGDGTRLSIL.

This clonotype was seen a handful of times. V and J are TRBV30 and TRBJ2-7; unclear D gene. V lost 2 bases to trimming and J lost 4 bases, with 9 bases between them. The CDR3 contains 12 residues. Germline loops: CDR1 GTSNPN, CDR2 SVGIG (reference sequence). As DNA, the CDR3 is TGTGCCTGGAGTATAGTAGGGTACGAGCAGTACTTC. Protein product: CAWSIVGYEQYF.

This clonotype has ten or more counts. The chain has TRBV12-3 or TRBV12-4 and TRBJ2-5; TRBD2 aligns across 11 bases. The CDR3 loop spans 14 amino acids. J lost 3 bases, V lost 6 bases, and 3 bases had no gene match. CDR3 in amino acids: CASSPGLAEETQYF. CDR3 bases: TGTGCCAGCAGCCCGGGACTAGCGGAAGAGACCCAGTACTTC.

Worth noting for this clonotype: A read error is likely, as this CDR3 ends without the conserved phenylalanine or tryptophan. This sequence joins TRBV29-1 and TRBJ1-2; no clear D. Germline assignment: CDR1 SQVTM and CDR2 ANQGSEA. The CDR3 extends over 12 amino acids. V lost 7 bases and J lost 2, with 11 bases in between. CDR3 nucleotide sequence: TGCAGCGCCAGATCTATAAACTATGGCTACACCTCC. Its translation is CSARSINYGYTS.

There are many counts of this clonotype. The gene calls are TRBV28 and TRBJ2-7; D uncertain. This CDR3 is built from 16 residues. Trimming removed 0 bases at V and 2 bases at J, with 14 bases between. The germline V gene encodes CDR1 MDHEN and CDR2 SYDVKM. In nucleotides, the CDR3 is TGTGCCAGCAGTTTATGGGATGAGACCCGGACCTACGAGCAGTACTTC. Translation: CASSLWDETRTYEQYF.

The table lists this clonotype with many counts. This chain uses TRBV15 with TRBJ2-7, with TRBD2 matching over 7 bases. From germline, CDR1 is LNHNV and CDR2 YYDKDF (reference sequence). The CDR3 contains 14 residues. Trimming cost V 3 bases and J 0 bases; bases outside gene matches: 2. CDR3 sequence: CATSSGGTSYEQYF. In DNA form, the CDR3 reads TGTGCCACCAGCAGCGGGGGGACCTCCTACGAGCAGTACTTC.

The gene calls are TRBV5-4 and TRBJ2-5; the D gene is possibly TRBD1 (5 bases). CDR1 and CDR2 (germline): SGHNT, YYREEE (reference sequence). This CDR3 is 15 amino acids long. Trimming pared 1 base from V and 5 bases from J, leaving 15 bases between. Here the CDR3 reads CASSLNWGAWETQYF. The CDR3 DNA sequence: TGTGCCAGCAGCTTGAATTGGGGCGCTTGGGAGACCCAGTACTTC.

Concerning this clonotype: This may be a read error, as it is one base from a much larger clone. J is TRBJ2-5 and V is TRBV7-8; maybe TRBD1 (6 bases). The V end lost 4 bases, the J end lost 5 bases, and 14 bases lay between the germline ends. Germline CDR1 is SGHVS and CDR2 is FQNEAQ. The length of the CDR3 is 14 residues. The CDR3 protein is CASSWTDSVETQYF. The CDR3 coding sequence is TGTGCCAGCAGCTGGACAGACTCAGTGGAGACCCAGTACTTC.

As regards this clonotype: A much larger clone lies a single base off, so this may be a read error. The chain joins TRBV29-1 to TRBJ2-7, with 7 bases lining up with TRBD1. CDR3 length equals 14 residues. The germline V gene encodes CDR1 SQVTM and CDR2 ANQGSEA. Here the CDR3 reads CSVQTGTFGYGQYF. Here the CDR3 DNA reads TGCAGCGTCCAGACAGGGACCTTCGGCTACGGGCAGTACTTC.

This clonotype was counted between two and nine times. The rearrangement joins TRBV6-1 to TRBJ2-7; 8 bases map to TRBD2. This CDR3 has 14 residues. The V segment lost 10 bases and the J segment 2 bases; nucleotides outside the gene matches: 10. CDR1 MNHNS and CDR2 SASEGT come from the germline V gene. The CDR3 DNA is TGTGCCACCCGAGCGGGAGTATTCACCTACGAGCAGTACTTC. Translated: CATRAGVFTYEQYF.

This clonotype was counted many times. The chain links TRBV27 to TRBJ2-7, with 8 bases fitting TRBD1. The V gene's germline CDR1 is MNHEY and CDR2 SMNVEV (reference sequence). The trim removed 6 bases at V and 5 bases at J, leaving 12 bases unmatched. This CDR3 has 15 amino acids. The CDR3 here is CASSRTYRGSDEQYF. CDR3 DNA sequence: TGTGCCAGCAGCCGGACCTACAGGGGGAGTGACGAGCAGTACTTC.

V usage is TRBV6-1 and J usage is TRBJ2-7, with D possibly matching TRBD2 (6 bases). The CDR3 extends over 13 amino acids. V lost 5 bases, J lost 4 bases, and 12 bases lay in between. CDR1 and CDR2 from the germline V gene are MNHNS and SASEGT. CDR3 in DNA: TGTGCCAGCAGTAAGTTAGCGGATTACGAGCAGTACTTC. Its protein product is CASSKLADYEQYF.

The V and J genes are TRBV5-5 and TRBJ1-4; 12 bases match TRBD1. Per the germline V gene, CDR1 is SGHKS and CDR2 is YYEKEE (reference sequence). CDR3 size: 15 residues. V gave up 3 bases and J gave up 7 bases; unmatched junction bases: 4. For the CDR3, the DNA is TGTGCCAGCAGCTGGGGGACAGGGGGCCGTGAAAAACTGTTTTTT. This encodes CASSWGTGGREKLFF.

This clonotype was counted between two and nine times. This chain links TRBV15 with TRBJ2-7, with D maybe TRBD2 (6 bases). Germline CDR1 LNHNV, CDR2 YYDKDF (reference sequence). V was pared by 1 base and J by 7 bases, with 20 bases between. The CDR3 length is 16 residues. The CDR3 region is CATSRVPYGTEGEQYF. CDR3 DNA sequence: TGTGCCACCAGCAGAGTACCCTATGGAACGGAGGGGGAGCAGTACTTC.

Note on this clonotype: Just one base apart from a much larger clone, this may be a read error. The chain links TRBV7-9 to TRBJ2-5; D ambiguous. Germline values: CDR1 SEHNR, CDR2 FQNEAQ (reference sequence). CDR3 size: 14 residues. Trimming took 7 bases from V and 5 from J, leaving 17 bases between them. CDR3 protein: CASTLPGTAETQYF. For the CDR3, the DNA is TGTGCCAGCACCCTGCCTGGAACCGCGGAGACCCAGTACTTC.

At least ten counts were recorded for this clonotype. The CDR3 spells CASSGLALLPRTQYF. The CDR3 DNA is TGTGCCAGCAGTGGACTAGCGCTACTCCCCAGGACCCAGTACTTC. The chain has TRBV28 and TRBJ2-5; 9 bases fit TRBD2. With V trimmed by 5 bases and J by 7 bases, 11 bases remained unmatched. Germline V gene data show CDR1 as MDHEN and CDR2 as SYDVKM. CDR3 size: 15 residues.

This clonotype appeared a few times. The chain uses TRBV5-4 and TRBJ1-2; no definite D call. There are 15 residues in the CDR3. Germline CDR1 is SGHNT and CDR2 is YYREEE (reference sequence). The V and J ends lost 0 bases and 5 bases respectively, with 14 bases between them. CDR3 in DNA: TGTGCCAGCAGCTTGGCGGGAGCAGCCCTATATGGCTACACCTTC. It yields the protein CASSLAGAALYGYTF.

This chain joins TRBV4-1 and TRBJ2-1, with D maybe TRBD2 (6 bases). CDR3 length: 17 residues. Per germline, CDR1 MGHRA and CDR2 YSYEKL. Between the trimmed V and J ends, which lost 0 bases and 1 base, there was a span of 13 bases. The DNA of the CDR3 is TGCGCCAGCAGCCAAGATCCCGGGAGTAGGTCCTACAATGAGCAGTTCTTC. Amino acids: CASSQDPGSRSYNEQFF.